The 13 T cell receptor beta chains presented below share a single source sample, sequenced in a study of CD8 T cells in ankylosing spondylitis. TCRdb fed the 5' RACE reads into MiXCR, producing one record per CDR3 protein. The repertoire consists of under 200,000 distinct CDR3 sequences, with 10% to 15% occurring once and the leading ten covering roughly 11%. Sample: blood, either unsorted or a sorted T cell fraction (not recorded which). The receptor source for this set is a female donor with ankylosing spondylitis or in good health (not recorded which).

A few counts support this clonotype. The V gene is TRBV5-1, the J gene TRBJ2-7; 10 positions agree with TRBD2. The V gene's germline CDR1 is SGHRS and CDR2 YFSETQ. This CDR3 contains 15 residues. V was pared by 4 bases and J by 0 bases, with 4 bases of the junction left unmatched. For the CDR3, the DNA is TGCGCCAGCAGCAGGACTAGCGGTAGCTCCTACGAGCAGTACTTC. The encoded protein is CASSRTSGSSYEQYF.

The chain has TRBV7-9 and TRBJ2-1; D perhaps matches TRBD2 (6 bases). The V end was cut by 1 base, the J end by 0 bases, with 10 bases between. The CDR3 is made up of 16 amino acids. Germline V gene lookup returns CDR1 SEHNR and CDR2 FQNEAQ (reference sequence). The CDR3 loop is CASSLGGAGSYNEQFF. CDR3 nucleotides: TGTGCCAGCAGCTTAGGAGGAGCGGGCTCCTACAATGAGCAGTTCTTC.

The chain couples TRBV28 to TRBJ2-7; TRBD2 matches 10 bases. Germline V lookup: CDR1 MDHEN, CDR2 SYDVKM. The CDR3 has 18 residues. J was trimmed by 3 bases and V by 6 bases; bases with no gene match: 17. DNA of the CDR3: TGTGCCAGCAGGGGGGTTTTTGGGACTAGCGCCAATCTCTACGAGCAGTACTTC. As protein: CASRGVFGTSANLYEQYF.

Ten or more counts support this clonotype. This chain uses TRBV28 with TRBJ2-3, with D maybe TRBD1 (6 bases). Germline V gene data show CDR1 as MDHEN and CDR2 as SYDVKM. There are 14 residues in the CDR3. Trimming stripped 3 bases from V and 5 bases from J, with 12 bases between. Here the CDR3 reads CASSFRQGLDTQYF. CDR3 DNA: TGTGCCAGCAGTTTTCGGCAGGGGCTAGATACGCAGTATTTT.

Many counts were recorded for this clonotype. The genes are TRBV20-1 and TRBJ1-2; the D gene is possibly TRBD1 (5 bases). Looked up from germline, CDR1 is DFQATT and CDR2 is SNEGSKA (reference sequence). This CDR3 region has 12 residues. V was clipped by 6 bases and J by 4 bases, with 12 bases between them. The CDR3 nucleotides read TGCAGTGCCGGTCGGGGGTCCTATGGCTACACCTTC. Amino acids: CSAGRGSYGYTF.

This chain joins TRBV9 and TRBJ2-6, with 9 positions matching TRBD1. The germline V gene has CDR1 SGDLS and CDR2 YYNGEE. The CDR3 consists of 19 residues. V was pared by 4 bases and J by 0 bases, with 11 bases of the junction left unmatched. The DNA of the CDR3 is TGTGCCAGCAGCAAATCCGGGACAGGGATTTCCTCTGGGGCCAACGTCCTGACTTTC. This gives the protein CASSKSGTGISSGANVLTF.

This clonotype showed up many times. The chain has TRBV5-1 and TRBJ2-1, with TRBD1 matching over 9 bases. V lost 0 bases to trimming and J lost 12 bases; unmatched junction nucleotides: 7. Germline V gene sequence: CDR1 SGHRS, CDR2 YFSETQ. The CDR3 runs to 14 residues. The DNA of the CDR3 is TGCGCCAGCAGCTTGGAATCCGTGACAGGGGGGCAGTTCTTC. This gives the protein CASSLESVTGGQFF.

The chain has TRBV12-3 or TRBV12-4 and TRBJ2-3, with TRBD2 matching over 10 bases. The CDR3 runs 16 residues. The J segment lost 0 bases and the V segment lost 5 bases, leaving 5 bases of the junction unmatched. This CDR3 is CASSDPTSGSTDTQYF. CDR3 nucleotides: TGTGCCAGCAGTGACCCGACTAGCGGGAGCACAGATACGCAGTATTTT.

This clonotype has only a few counts. The gene calls are TRBV12-3 or TRBV12-4 and TRBJ2-7, with 9 bases that match TRBD2. V lost 6 bases and J lost 3; bases outside the gene matches: 3. The CDR3 length is 13 residues. The CDR3 DNA sequence: TGTGCCAGCAGGAGGACTAGCGTCTACGAGCAGTACTTC. Translated, it gives CASRRTSVYEQYF.

V gene TRBV12-3 or TRBV12-4 combines with J gene TRBJ2-1; possible D gene TRBD1, 6 bases. The CDR3 sequence is 14 residues long. The germline V and J ends were trimmed by 5 bases and 6 bases, with 14 bases remaining between them. CDR3 DNA: TGTGCCAGCAGTCAGACAGGAGGAAGCAATGAGCAGTTCTTC. This gives the protein CASSQTGGSNEQFF.

The chain uses TRBV7-6 and TRBJ1-2, with 12 bases identical to TRBD1. The CDR3 extends over 18 amino acids. CDR1 and CDR2 (germline): SGHVS, FNYEAQ. Losses at the gene ends were 0 bases for V and 6 bases for J; bases not matched to a gene: 11. The CDR3 nucleotides read TGTGCCAGCAGCTTAGCGCCGGGACAGGGGGCGATAGATAATGGCTACACCTTC. Translation gives CASSLAPGQGAIDNGYTF.

With regard to this clonotype: Possible read error: a much larger clone is one base away. The V gene is TRBV3-1, the J gene TRBJ2-7, with 11 nucleotides matching TRBD2. CDR1 LGHDT and CDR2 YNNKEL come from the germline V gene (reference sequence). The CDR3 contains 15 residues. This chain's CDR3 is CAGSQTSGSSYEQYF. CDR3 in DNA: TGTGCCGGCAGCCAAACTAGCGGGAGCTCCTACGAGCAGTACTTC.

This clonotype showed up just a few times. V usage is TRBV7-8 and J usage is TRBJ2-2; D gene uncertain. The CDR3 extends over 15 amino acids. V lost 5 bases and J 5 bases, leaving 15 bases between the germline ends. Germline V gene lookup returns CDR1 SGHVS and CDR2 FQNEAQ. The CDR3 here is CASSQRRQTTGELFF. DNA of the CDR3: TGTGCCAGCAGCCAGCGAAGACAAACTACCGGGGAGCTGTTTTTT.